The 3 T cell receptor beta chains below come from one sample, sequenced in a study of T cells expressing NK-cell markers. TCRdb re-called the 5' RACE reads and shows each CDR3 protein once, DNA omitted. The listing records over 150,000 distinct CDR3 sequences. Input material: blood T cells: a sorted CD56 or NKG2C T cell subset, CD4+ or CD8+ T cells, or bulk PBMC T cells (not recorded which). The origin of the receptors is a woman between 45 and 65 years old in good health.

The chain uses TRBV6-1 and TRBJ1-1; TCRdb calls TRBD1, which cannot be checked without DNA. Germline CDR1 is MNHNS and CDR2 is SASEGT. The CDR3 consists of 15 residues. CDR3 residues: CASRVNRGGGTEAFF.

The rearrangement links TRBV29-1 to TRBJ2-1; TCRdb's D gene call, TRBD2, goes unchecked for lack of DNA. The CDR3 is 13 residues long. Germline V gives CDR1 SQVTM, CDR2 ANQGSEA. CDR3 sequence: CSVRGSGSDEQFF.

This chain connects TRBV4-1 to TRBJ2-1. The CDR3 is made up of 12 amino acids. Per germline, CDR1 MGHRA and CDR2 YSYEKL. This CDR3 is CASSPRPNEQFF.